Listed below are T cell receptor beta chains from one sample, sequenced in a study of radiotherapy plus CTLA-4 blockade in lung cancer. Libraries were prepared by immunoSEQ multiplex PCR; TCRdb keeps only in-frame clonotypes and omits some of them. The sample shows over 80,000 clones, about four fifths of them seen only once. The sequenced sample was peripheral blood, obtained from a patient treated with radiotherapy plus ipilimumab. The origin of the receptors is a human donor with non-small cell lung cancer who had stable disease on radiotherapy plus ipilimumab. CDR3s leave out the opening cysteine and the closing phenylalanine or tryptophan.

V gene,J gene,CDR3 protein
TRBV18,TRBJ2-2,ASSPLVGSNTGELF
TRBV5-1,TRBJ1-4,ASRGTGTGSAELF
TRBV7-2,TRBJ2-7,ASSSQRTSGGYEQY
TRBV7-6,TRBJ2-3,ASSRRTGGTDTQY
TRBV10-2,TRBJ1-2,ASRGRQAGYT
TRBV18,TRBJ1-5,ASSRVLGADQPQH
TRBV11-3,TRBJ2-1,AGSLDPLSEQF
TRBV2,TRBJ2-3,ASSLTDTQY
TRBV6-1,TRBJ2-7,ASSEWWRDNYEQY
TRBV5-1,TRBJ2-2,ASSLDGGGRAGELF
TRBV2,TRBJ2-5,ASSPTPGAGETQY
TRBV7-2,TRBJ1-1,ASSFLTGAVNTEAF
TRBV5-1,TRBJ1-3,ASSFDRGFAPGNTIY
TRBV7-3,TRBJ2-5,ASSSQDGETQY
TRBV19,TRBJ2-2,ASRPAGSTGELF
TRBV7-9,TRBJ2-3,ASSLWGGSTDTQY
TRBV27,TRBJ1-5,ASSLGVYSNQPQH
TRBV4-2,TRBJ2-3,ASSQDMASGTQY
TRBV30,TRBJ2-1,AWRGVEQF
TRBV6-6,TRBJ2-7,ASSQTRSEQY
TRBV19,TRBJ1-3,ASSTGGTGNTIY
TRBV5-1,TRBJ1-2,ASSLARAGDYGYT
TRBV4-1,TRBJ1-1,ASSHDAMRVNTEAF
TRBV6-5,TRBJ2-1,ASSKDRGHNNEQF
TRBV19,TRBJ2-1,ATKTGGLYNEQF
TRBV4-1,TRBJ2-7,ASSPQLAAHYEQY
TRBV28,TRBJ2-3,ASSAGTDTQY
TRBV6-1,TRBJ1-2,ATSQSRGEEGYT
TRBV5-6,TRBJ1-2,ASSLDPGGVNYGYT
TRBV6-1,TRBJ2-2,ASSESGGAANTGELF
TRBV27,TRBJ2-5,ASSVTGQETQY